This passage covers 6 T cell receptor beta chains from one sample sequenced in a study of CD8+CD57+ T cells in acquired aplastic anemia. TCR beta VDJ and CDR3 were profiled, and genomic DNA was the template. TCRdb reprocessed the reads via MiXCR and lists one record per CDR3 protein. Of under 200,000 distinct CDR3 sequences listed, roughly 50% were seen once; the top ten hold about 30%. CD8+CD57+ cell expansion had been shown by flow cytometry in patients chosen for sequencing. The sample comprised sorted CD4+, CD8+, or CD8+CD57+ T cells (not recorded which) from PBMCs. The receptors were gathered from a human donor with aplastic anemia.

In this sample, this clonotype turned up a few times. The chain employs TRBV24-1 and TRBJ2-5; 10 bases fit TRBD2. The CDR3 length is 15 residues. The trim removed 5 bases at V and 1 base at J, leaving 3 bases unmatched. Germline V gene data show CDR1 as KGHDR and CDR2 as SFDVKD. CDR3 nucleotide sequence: TGTGCCACCAGTGCAGCGGGAGGGCCCCAAGAGACCCAGTACTTC. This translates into CATSAAGGPQETQYF.

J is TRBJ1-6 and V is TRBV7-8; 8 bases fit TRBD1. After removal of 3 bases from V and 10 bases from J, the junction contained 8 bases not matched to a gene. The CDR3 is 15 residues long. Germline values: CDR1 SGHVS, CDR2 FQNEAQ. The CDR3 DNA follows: TGTGCCAGCAGCTTTATCGGACAGGGCGGATCACCCCTCCACTTT. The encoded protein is CASSFIGQGGSPLHF.

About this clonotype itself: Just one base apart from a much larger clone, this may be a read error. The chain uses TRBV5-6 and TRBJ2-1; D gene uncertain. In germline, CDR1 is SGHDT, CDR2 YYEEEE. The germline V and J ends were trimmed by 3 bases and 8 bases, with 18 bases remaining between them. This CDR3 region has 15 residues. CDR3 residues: CASSWFEESGDEQFF. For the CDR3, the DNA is TGTGCCAGCAGCTGGTTCGAGGAAAGTGGCGATGAGCAGTTCTTC. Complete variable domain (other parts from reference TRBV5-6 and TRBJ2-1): DAGVTQSPTHLIKTRGQQVTLRCSPKSGHDTVSWYQQALGQGPQFIFQYYEEEERQRGNFPDRFSGHQFPNYSSELNVNALLLGDSALYLCASSWFEESGDEQFFGPGTRLTVL.

CDR3 DNA: TGTGCCAGCAGCTCGGGACTAGCTCCCTACGAGCAGTACTTC. Encoded protein: CASSSGLAPYEQYF. The chain recombines TRBV7-3 with TRBJ2-7, with TRBD2 identical over 9 bases. J lost 2 bases, V lost 4 bases, and 3 bases had no gene match. This CDR3 region has 14 residues. The germline CDR1 and CDR2 sequences are SGHTA and FQGTGA.

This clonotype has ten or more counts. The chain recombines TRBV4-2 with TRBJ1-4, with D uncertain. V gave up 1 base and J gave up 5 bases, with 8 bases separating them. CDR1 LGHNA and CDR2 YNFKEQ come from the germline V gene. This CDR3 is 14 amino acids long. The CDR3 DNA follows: TGTGCCAGCAGCCAAGGGAAAGGAAATGAAAAACTGTTTTTT. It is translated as CASSQGKGNEKLFF.

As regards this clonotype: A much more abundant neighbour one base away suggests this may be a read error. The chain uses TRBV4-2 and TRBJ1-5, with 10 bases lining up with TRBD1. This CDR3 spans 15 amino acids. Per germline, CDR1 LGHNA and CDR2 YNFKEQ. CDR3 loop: CASSATGGSNQPRHF. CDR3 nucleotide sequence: TGTGCCAGCAGCGCGACAGGGGGCAGCAATCAGCCCCGGCATTTT.